The clone carrying this T cell receptor beta chain turned up a few times. Antigen specificity is unknown. Time point indicated: week 5, during vaccination. Each dose delivered 300 ug of mutant IDH1 20-mer peptide subcutaneously with imiquimod. This sample was taken from a study of a mutant IDH1 vaccine in newly diagnosed glioma. Overall study context: Investigators started vaccination 4-6 weeks after radiotherapy alone, or with temozolomide cycles.

TCRdb's table, derived via immunoSEQ multiplex PCR, lists solely in-frame clones and lacks some. This table holds roughly 72,000 clones, 90% to 95% found once. Trimming took 3 bases from V and 10 from J; bases not matched to a gene: 6. This CDR3 is 13 amino acids long. The germline V gene encodes CDR1 SGDLS and CDR2 YYNGEE. The sequence derives from a woman aged 50 to 60 with glioma. The sample consisted of PBMCs, taken from a glioma patient whose treatment included an IDH1 peptide vaccine. V gene TRBV9 combines with J gene TRBJ2-1, with 8 bases fitting TRBD2. The DNA of the CDR3 is TGTGCCAGCAGCGGAATTAGCGGGACCGAGCAGTTCTTC. It translates to CASSGISGTEQFF.